This T cell receptor beta chain was recovered during a study of early T cells in non-severe SARS-CoV-2 infection. Germline values: CDR1 SGHRS, CDR2 YFSETQ. The CDR3 spans 12 residues. Trimming at V came to 1 base and at J to 13 bases, leaving 3 bases not matched to a gene. The TCR library protocol was used to attach unique molecular identifiers. These identifiers were attached to individual cDNA molecules. TCRdb used MiXCR to reprocess the 5' RACE reads, holding one entry per CDR3 protein. The table lists roughly 71,000 distinct CDR3 sequences, 13% of them singletons. The TCR was taken from an adult who was a healthcare worker with PCR-confirmed SARS-CoV-2 infection or an uninfected control (not recorded which). Sequencing was performed on whole blood. V is TRBV5-1 and J is TRBJ1-4, with 8 bases lining up with TRBD1. The DNA for the CDR3 is TGCGCCAGCAGCTTGATCGGGACAGGACTGTTTTTT. Translation: CASSLIGTGLFF. The entire variable domain, with the rest obtained from reference TRBV5-1 and TRBJ1-4, is as follows: KAGVTQTPRYLIKTRGQQVTLSCSPISGHRSVSWYQQTPGQGLQFLFEYFSETQRNKGNFPGRFSGRQFSNSRSEMNVSTLELGDSALYLCASSLIGTGLFFGSGTQLSVL.